Shown below are 20 T cell receptor beta chains from a single sample sequenced in a study of glioma-infiltrating T cells. The iRepertoire nested amplicon-rescue multiplex PCR amplified TCR alpha and beta CDR3s from RNA. Each CDR3 protein is one row after TCRdb ran MiXCR on the multiplex PCR reads. This sample has fewer than 500,000 distinct CDR3 sequences, with about two fifths found just once. Material for sequencing was glioma tissue, nonneoplastic brain tissue, or PBMCs (not recorded which). The receptors stem from a human donor with low-grade glioma or glioblastoma, undergoing nonglioma brain surgery, or in good health (not recorded which).

The chain uses TRBV30 and TRBJ2-7; 8 bases fit TRBD1. The CDR3 covers 15 residues. Germline lookup yields CDR1 GTSNPN and CDR2 SVGIG (reference sequence). J gave up 0 bases and V 6 bases, and 10 bases lay outside the gene matches. The CDR3 DNA is TGTGCCTGTCACCAGGACAGGGATCTCTCCTACGAGCAGTACTTC. Amino acid sequence: CACHQDRDLSYEQYF.

This clonotype was observed once. Being one base from a much bigger clone, this may be a read error. The V and J genes are TRBV27 and TRBJ1-1; D call uncertain. This CDR3 has 15 residues. Germline V CDR1 and CDR2: MNHEY, SMNVEV (reference sequence). The CDR3 coding sequence is TGTGCCAGCAGTTTATCAGAAGGGCCCTACACTGAAGCTTCCTTT. This codes for CASSLSEGPYTEASF.

This chain's CDR3 is CASSLGQRKSNQPQHF. The DNA of the CDR3 is TGTGCCAGCAGTTTAGGGCAGCGCAAGAGCAATCAGCCCCAGCATTTT. The chain is built from TRBV12-3 or TRBV12-4 and TRBJ1-5; D not certain. Trimming took off 1 base at V and 1 base at J, with 11 bases between the two ends. This CDR3 comprises 16 residues.

This chain connects TRBV7-9 to TRBJ2-3; 7 nucleotides line up with TRBD2. This CDR3 spans 15 amino acids. Trimming removed 3 bases from V and 0 bases from J; junction bases left unmatched: 3. Germline CDR1 SEHNR, CDR2 FQNEAQ (reference sequence). The CDR3 here is CASSLKLASTDTQYF. The CDR3, as DNA: TGTGCCAGCAGCTTGAAACTAGCGAGCACAGATACGCAGTATTTT.

This sequence joins TRBV5-1 and TRBJ1-1; D possibly corresponds to TRBD1 (5 bases). Between the trimmed V and J ends, which lost 5 bases and 5 bases, there was a span of 13 bases. CDR3 length equals 13 residues. Looked up from germline, CDR1 is SGHRS and CDR2 is YFSETQ. CDR3 bases: TGCGCCAGCAGTCGAGGGGTCGGGACTGAAGCTTTCTTT. This encodes CASSRGVGTEAFF. The variable domain in full, completed from reference TRBV5-1 and TRBJ1-1, reads KAGVTQTPRYLIKTRGQQVTLSCSPISGHRSVSWYQQTPGQGLQFLFEYFSETQRNKGNFPGRFSGRQFSNSRSEMNVSTLELGDSALYLCASSRGVGTEAFFGQGTRLTVV.

This clonotype was counted many times. The J gene is TRBJ1-2, the V gene TRBV4-2, with a possible D match to TRBD1 (5 bases). Deletions cut 1 base from V and 7 bases from J, with 7 bases between. The CDR3 is made up of 12 amino acids. The V gene's germline CDR1 is LGHNA and CDR2 YNFKEQ. The CDR3 here is CASSQGGGGYTF. The DNA for the CDR3 is TGTGCCAGCAGCCAAGGCGGGGGTGGCTACACCTTC.

A note on this clonotype: This sequence may be a read error, since a much larger clone differs from it by one base. The chain links TRBV6-1 to TRBJ2-3, with D perhaps matching TRBD2 (7 bases). The V end was cut by 3 bases, the J end by 4 bases, with 14 bases between. This CDR3 is 15 amino acids long. Germline V lookup: CDR1 MNHNS, CDR2 SASEGT. CDR3 in amino acids: CASSEPWGGADTQYF. CDR3 sequence (DNA): TGTGCCAGCAGTGAGCCCTGGGGGGGCGCAGATACGCAGTATTTT.

The chain couples TRBV18 to TRBJ1-5, with a weak D call TRBD1 (5 bases). The CDR3 loop spans 15 amino acids. Between the trimmed V and J ends, which lost 6 bases and 2 bases, there was a span of 14 bases. Germline CDR1 is KGHSH and CDR2 is LQKENI. This chain's CDR3 is CASSRTLRGNQPQHF. The CDR3 DNA sequence: TGTGCCAGCTCCCGGACATTGAGGGGCAATCAGCCCCAGCATTTT.

The chain employs TRBV7-2 and TRBJ1-5, with 7 bases matching TRBD1. V was clipped by 5 bases and J by 3 bases; unmatched bases: 22. This CDR3 comprises 20 residues. Germline values: CDR1 SGHTA, CDR2 FQGNSA. The CDR3 reads CASSPLFPGDRPLVNQPQHF. The CDR3 DNA reads as TGTGCCAGCAGCCCTCTTTTTCCCGGGGACAGACCCTTGGTCAATCAGCCCCAGCATTTT.

This clonotype has a count of ten or more. The chain employs TRBV28 and TRBJ1-5, with D perhaps matching TRBD1 (5 bases). The V end lost 7 bases, the J end lost 7 bases, and 17 bases lay between the germline ends. CDR3 length equals 14 residues. CDR1 is MDHEN and CDR2 is SYDVKM in the germline V gene. CDR3 sequence reads: CASKDSEPLQPQHF. The CDR3 DNA sequence: TGTGCCAGCAAAGACAGCGAGCCCCTCCAGCCCCAGCATTTT. Filled out from reference TRBV28 and TRBJ1-5, the complete variable domain reads DVKVTQSSRYLVKRTGEKVFLECVQDMDHENMFWYRQDPGLGLRLIYFSYDVKMKEKGDIPEGYSVSREKKERFSLILESASTNQTSMYLCASKDSEPLQPQHFGDGTRLSIL.

The chain is built from TRBV7-6 and TRBJ2-7; 7 bases are a match to TRBD1. Germline-derived CDR1 and CDR2 are SGHVS and FNYEAQ. The junction had 6 bases not matched to a gene; V was cut back by 1 base and J by 0 bases. The CDR3 length is 16 residues. CDR3 amino acids: CASSLEVNRGSYEQYF. For the CDR3, the DNA is TGTGCCAGCAGCTTAGAGGTTAACAGGGGCTCCTACGAGCAGTACTTC.

This clonotype was seen only a few times. The chain has TRBV10-3 and TRBJ1-1; D may be TRBD1 (6 bases). The germline gives CDR1 ENHRY, CDR2 SYGVKD. V lost 0 bases to trimming and J lost 1 base, with 12 bases between them. The CDR3 sequence is 16 residues long. Here the CDR3 DNA reads TGTGCCATCAGTGAGTCTACGGGAGGGGGGAACACTGAAGCTTTCTTT. Its protein product is CAISESTGGGNTEAFF.

This clonotype was seen a few times. The rearrangement links TRBV20-1 to TRBJ2-7; D gene uncertain. The length of the CDR3 is 15 residues. V lost 0 bases and J 3 bases, leaving 15 bases between the germline ends. CDR1 is DFQATT, CDR2 SNEGSKA, per germline (reference sequence). Here the CDR3 DNA reads TGCAGTGCTAGAGATATCCCAGCGATACTCTACGAGCAGTACTTC. Translated, it gives CSARDIPAILYEQYF.

The chain couples TRBV6-1 to TRBJ1-4, with 10 bases lining up with TRBD1. The CDR3 runs 14 residues. Germline assignment: CDR1 MNHNS and CDR2 SASEGT. Germline trimming cut 7 bases from V and 7 bases from J; bases unmatched to any gene: 6. The CDR3 loop reads CASTQGTGVEKLFF. The CDR3 DNA is TGTGCCAGCACCCAAGGGACAGGGGTTGAAAAACTGTTTTTT.

CDR3 nucleotide sequence: TGCGCCAGCAGCCCGGACGCCGCCACAGATACGCAGTATTTT. Encoded protein: CASSPDAATDTQYF. The gene calls are TRBV5-1 and TRBJ2-3; D unresolved. The germline gives CDR1 SGHRS, CDR2 YFSETQ. The CDR3 is 14 residues long. The V gene lost 4 bases and the J gene lost 2 bases, with 11 bases spanning the gap.

The chain employs TRBV7-6 and TRBJ1-5; a possible D gene is TRBD1 (5 bases). The ends were cut back, 4 bases at V and 4 bases at J, with 20 bases in the middle. Germline values: CDR1 SGHVS, CDR2 FNYEAQ. CDR3 length: 17 amino acids. The DNA of the CDR3 is TGTGCCAGCAGCTCGTCATCCCGGGGCCCTCGGAATCAGCCCCAGCATTTT. It specifies CASSSSSRGPRNQPQHF.

The chain combines TRBV10-3 with TRBJ2-5, with D tentatively TRBD2 (5 bases). The CDR3 covers 14 residues. CDR1 and CDR2 (germline): ENHRY, SYGVKD. Trimming took off 3 bases at V and 1 base at J, with 9 bases between the two ends. The CDR3 here is CAISDPGIQETQYF. CDR3 coding DNA: TGTGCCATCAGTGATCCGGGAATCCAAGAGACCCAGTACTTC.

This clonotype has ten or more counts. CDR3 in amino acids: CASSLDSNTEAFF. DNA for the CDR3: TGTGCCAGCAGTTTAGACAGCAACACTGAAGCTTTCTTT. J is TRBJ1-1 and V is TRBV27; a weak D match, TRBD1 (5 bases). Germline CDR1 reads MNHEY; CDR2 reads SMNVEV (reference sequence). The V gene lost 2 bases and the J gene lost 2 bases, with 6 bases spanning the gap. The CDR3 length is 13 residues.

This clonotype was observed a handful of times. The chain recombines TRBV20-1 with TRBJ2-7; tentative D call: TRBD2 (5 bases). This CDR3 has 14 amino acids. Germline lookup yields CDR1 DFQATT and CDR2 SNEGSKA (reference sequence). The V end lost 2 bases, the J end lost 0 bases, and 11 bases lay between the germline ends. CDR3 in amino acids: CSARTRGTSYEQYF. In DNA, the CDR3 is TGCAGTGCTAGAACCCGGGGAACCTCCTACGAGCAGTACTTC.

The chain has TRBV5-4 and TRBJ2-3, with a tentative D call TRBD1 (6 bases). CDR3 length: 17 residues. From germline, CDR1 is SGHNT and CDR2 YYREEE (reference sequence). The V end was cut by 5 bases, the J end by 0 bases, with 19 bases between. CDR3 protein: CASSPTRQAGSTDTQYF. The CDR3 region has the DNA TGTGCCAGCAGTCCCACCCGACAGGCTGGGAGCACAGATACGCAGTATTTT.